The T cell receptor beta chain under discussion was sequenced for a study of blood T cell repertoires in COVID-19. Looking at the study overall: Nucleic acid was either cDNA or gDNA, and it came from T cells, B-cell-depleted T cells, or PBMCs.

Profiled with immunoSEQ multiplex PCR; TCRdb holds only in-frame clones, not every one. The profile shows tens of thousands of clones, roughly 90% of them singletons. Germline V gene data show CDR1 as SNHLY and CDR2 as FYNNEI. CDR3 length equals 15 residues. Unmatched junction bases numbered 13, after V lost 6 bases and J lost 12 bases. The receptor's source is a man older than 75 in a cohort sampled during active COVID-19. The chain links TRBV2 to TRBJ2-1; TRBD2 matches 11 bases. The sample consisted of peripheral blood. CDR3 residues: CASSPPSGGPGGQFF. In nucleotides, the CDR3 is TGTGCCAGCAGCCCCCCTAGCGGGGGGCCTGGGGGGCAGTTCTTC.